This is a list of T cell receptor beta chains from one sample in a study of graft-versus-host responses after intestinal transplantation. The protocol was immunoSEQ multiplex PCR, while the TCRdb copy is restricted to in-frame clones and leaves out a portion. Of fewer than 130,000 clones in the sample, over 85% are singletons; the top ten hold roughly 0.5%. These receptors' targets are unknown. The source was unstimulated CD8+ T cells sorted from spleen or lymph node cells, collected before intestinal transplant. The origin of the receptors is a human donor who received an intestinal transplant. CDR3s include the opening cysteine and the closing phenylalanine or tryptophan. D genes are given only for firm matches. Clone size is given for some rows only: seen once, a few or many times, or a class if the clone is expanded.

J gene	clone size	D gene	V gene	CDR3 DNA	CDR3 protein
TRBJ1-1	NA	TRBD1	TRBV27	TGTGCCAGCAGTTTTGGACAGGGAATTGAAGCTTTCTTT	CASSFGQGIEAFF
TRBJ2-7	NA	TRBD1	TRBV11-2	TGTGCCAGCAGCTTAAGTGGGACAGTCCTTACCTACGAGCAGTACTTC	CASSLSGTVLTYEQYF
TRBJ2-7	NA	NA	TRBV27	TGTGCCAGCAGTTTCACAACCCGAGGCTACGAGCAGTACTTC	CASSFTTRGYEQYF
TRBJ2-1	NA	NA	TRBV28	TGTGCCAGCAACAATCCGGGACGGTTTGGGGAGCAGTTCTTC	CASNNPGRFGEQFF
TRBJ2-7	NA	TRBD1	TRBV30	TGTGCCTGGAGTAGGGGGCTGGGCGAGCAGTACTTC	CAWSRGLGEQYF
TRBJ1-5	NA	NA	TRBV6-1	TGTGCCAGCAGGGCCGGGGAATATAGCAATCAGCCCCAGCATTTT	CASRAGEYSNQPQHF
TRBJ2-7	NA	TRBD2	TRBV5-6	TGTGCCAGCAGCTGGGGGACTAGCGGAGGGGGTTACGAGCAGTACTTC	CASSWGTSGGGYEQYF
TRBJ1-2	NA	TRBD1	TRBV28	TGTGCCAGCAGCCCCCCTCGCGAGGGGGCCGGCTACACCTTC	CASSPPREGAGYTF
TRBJ2-7	NA	NA	TRBV4-1	TGCGCCAGCAGCCAATACCCCCGTTACGAGCAGTACTTC	CASSQYPRYEQYF
TRBJ2-7	NA	NA	TRBV27	TGTGCCAGCAGTTTATCAGGCCACTCGTACGAGCAGTACTTC	CASSLSGHSYEQYF
TRBJ1-1	once	NA	TRBV6-5	TGTGCCAGCAGCTCGGGCCCCAACACTGAAGCTTTCTTT	CASSSGPNTEAFF
TRBJ2-1	NA	TRBD2	TRBV30	TGTGCCTGGAGTGGGGGGGAGGGCGAAAACTACAATGAGCAGTTCTTC	CAWSGGEGENYNEQFF
TRBJ1-3	NA	NA	TRBV4-1	TGCGCCAGCAGCCAAGATCTCGGGGTCTCTGGAAACACCATATATTTT	CASSQDLGVSGNTIYF
TRBJ2-1	once	TRBD1	TRBV28	TGTGCCAGCGGATCCAAGACAGGGGCCTACAATGAGCAGTTCTTC	CASGSKTGAYNEQFF
TRBJ2-5	NA	NA	TRBV11-2	TGTGCCAGCAGCTTAGCAGCCGGGTATGGGGAGACCCAGTACTTC	CASSLAAGYGETQYF
TRBJ2-7	NA	TRBD2	TRBV5-1	TGCGCCAGCAGTCTTCCGGGAGGGCCCCACTACGAGCAGTACTTC	CASSLPGGPHYEQYF
TRBJ1-1	NA	NA	TRBV27	TGTGCCACTATGGGGGCAGTCACTGAAGCTTTCTTT	CATMGAVTEAFF
TRBJ2-1	NA	NA	TRBV11-3	TGTGCCAGCAGCCGCGGAAGCTCCTACAATGAGCAGTTCTTC	CASSRGSSYNEQFF
TRBJ2-2	NA	NA	TRBV10-3	TGTGCCATCAGACCTGGCGGCGGCACCGGGGAGCTGTTTTTT	CAIRPGGGTGELFF
TRBJ1-5	NA	NA	TRBV6-5	TGTGCCAGCGGGCGTTATCAGCCCCAGCATTTT	CASGRYQPQHF
TRBJ2-4	NA	NA	TRBV5-1	TGCGCCAGCATGATGGTGTCAGCCAAAAACATTCAGTACTTC	CASMMVSAKNIQYF
TRBJ2-7	NA	TRBD2	TRBV4-1	TGCGCCAGCAGCCGGCAGGTGAGGGAGGGGTTAGCGGGACCCTCCGCGTACGAGCAGTACTTC	CASSRQVREGLAGPSAYEQYF
TRBJ2-1	NA	TRBD1	TRBV30	TGTGCCTGGACCTTAGGACAGGATTGGAATGAGCAGTTCTTC	CAWTLGQDWNEQFF
TRBJ1-3	NA	TRBD1	TRBV28	TGTGCCAGCAGTCCGACAGGGGCCTTCTCTGGAAACACCATATATTTT	CASSPTGAFSGNTIYF
TRBJ1-1	NA	TRBD1	TRBV5-4	TGTGCCAGCAGCGTTAGTGGGACAGGACTAAAAGCTTTCTTT	CASSVSGTGLKAFF
TRBJ1-1	NA	NA	TRBV6-4	TGTGCCAGCAGTGAGGAGGGATATACTGAAGCTTTCTTT	CASSEEGYTEAFF
TRBJ2-3	NA	NA	TRBV6-5	TGTGCCAGCAGTTACAGGGGGGTTTACACAGATACGCAGTATTTT	CASSYRGVYTDTQYF